This TCR beta chain was recovered during a study of follicular helper T cells after annual influenza vaccination. Study summary: Some donors were sampled over the 2013-2014, 2014-2015 and 2015-2016 vaccinations.

Sample time point: 2014-2015 season, 7 days after vaccination. Vaccine contraindications, substance abuse, HIV/AIDS, active malignancy and active illness excluded donors. V shed 6 bases and J shed 7 bases, with 10 bases lying between them. Germline V gives CDR1 SEHNR, CDR2 FQNEAQ (reference sequence). The CDR3 loop spans 12 amino acids. Clones were sequenced by immunoSEQ multiplex PCR, and TCRdb holds only the in-frame ones, with some missing. The table lists about 10,000 clones, roughly 80% of them singletons. The material was CXCR5+ CD38- circulating T follicular helper cells from blood, obtained 7 days after influenza vaccination. As for subset: circulating Tfh, non-naive CD4+CXCR5+PD-1+ (ICOS+CD38+ or ICOS-CD38-). The J gene is TRBJ2-1, the V gene TRBV7-9, with TRBD2 as a possible D gene (6 bases). The receptor comes from an adult who received the influenza vaccine. The CDR3 region has the DNA TGTGCCAGCAGTTTCCTAGCGAATGAGCAGTTCTTC. Residues: CASSFLANEQFF.